The clone carrying this TCR beta chain was seen a handful of times. The antigen remains undetermined. TCRdb reanalysed the RT-PCR reads using MiXCR and keeps one entry per CDR3 protein. Of over 750,000 distinct CDR3 sequences listed, less than 25% were seen once; the top ten hold roughly 10%. CDR3 length: 14 amino acids. The V gene's germline CDR1 is SGHVS and CDR2 FQNEAQ. Trimming took 1 base from V and 3 from J, leaving 9 bases between them. This specimen comes from a study of response to subunit inactivated influenza vaccine. General study results and limits: The authors put forward the suggestion that each seasonal influenza vaccination may bring in only a limited number of new T cells.

The sample was PBMCs from blood, taken 5 to 6 days after vaccination. V gene TRBV7-8 combines with J gene TRBJ2-5; TRBD1 might be the D (5 bases). The source is a man aged 50 to 60 who received an inactivated influenza vaccine. The CDR3 sequence is CASSLGVREETQYF. CDR3 DNA: TGTGCCAGCAGCTTAGGAGTCAGGGAAGAGACCCAGTACTTC.